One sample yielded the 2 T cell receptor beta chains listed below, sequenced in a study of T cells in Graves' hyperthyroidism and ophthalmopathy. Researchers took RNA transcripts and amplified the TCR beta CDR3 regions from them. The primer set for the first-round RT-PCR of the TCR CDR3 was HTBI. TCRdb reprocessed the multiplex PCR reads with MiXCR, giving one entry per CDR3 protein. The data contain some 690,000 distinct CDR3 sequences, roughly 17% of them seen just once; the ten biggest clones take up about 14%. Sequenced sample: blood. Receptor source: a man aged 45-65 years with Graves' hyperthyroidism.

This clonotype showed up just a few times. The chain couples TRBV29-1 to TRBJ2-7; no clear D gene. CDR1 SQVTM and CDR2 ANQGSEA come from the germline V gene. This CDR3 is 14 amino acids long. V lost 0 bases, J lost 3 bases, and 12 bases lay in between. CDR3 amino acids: CSVEDRNSNYEQYF. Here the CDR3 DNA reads TGCAGCGTTGAAGATCGAAACAGCAACTACGAGCAGTACTTC.

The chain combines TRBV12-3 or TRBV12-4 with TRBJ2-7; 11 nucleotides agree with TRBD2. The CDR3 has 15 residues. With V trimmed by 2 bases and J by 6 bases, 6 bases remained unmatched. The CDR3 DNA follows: TGTGCCAGCAGTTTAATAGCGGGAGGGCCGGTCGAGCAGTACTTC. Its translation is CASSLIAGGPVEQYF.